This T cell receptor beta chain is drawn from a study of blood T cell repertoires in COVID-19. Study-level information: T cells, B-cell-depleted T cells, or PBMCs supplied cDNA or gDNA.

Per the study methods: Scientists estimated how many nucleated cells there were by amplifying reference gene primers. TCRdb's table, derived via immunoSEQ multiplex PCR, lists solely in-frame clones and lacks some. The V and J calls and clone size come from that table; D and trimming were worked out from the DNA. The sample has 100,000 or so clones, approximately 92% seen once; the top ten hold approximately 6%. V lost 2 bases and J lost 0, with 11 bases in between. The germline V gene has CDR1 MNHEY and CDR2 SVGEGT. The CDR3 sequence is 15 residues long. The sequence was collected from a woman in her fifties or sixties with active COVID-19. The chain recombines TRBV6-2 or TRBV6-3 with TRBJ2-7; weak D call: TRBD2 (5 bases). The sample taken for sequencing was peripheral blood. In DNA form, the CDR3 reads TGTGCCAGCAGTTACCGCAGCGGACCCTCCTACGAGCAGTACTTC. Translation gives CASSYRSGPSYEQYF.